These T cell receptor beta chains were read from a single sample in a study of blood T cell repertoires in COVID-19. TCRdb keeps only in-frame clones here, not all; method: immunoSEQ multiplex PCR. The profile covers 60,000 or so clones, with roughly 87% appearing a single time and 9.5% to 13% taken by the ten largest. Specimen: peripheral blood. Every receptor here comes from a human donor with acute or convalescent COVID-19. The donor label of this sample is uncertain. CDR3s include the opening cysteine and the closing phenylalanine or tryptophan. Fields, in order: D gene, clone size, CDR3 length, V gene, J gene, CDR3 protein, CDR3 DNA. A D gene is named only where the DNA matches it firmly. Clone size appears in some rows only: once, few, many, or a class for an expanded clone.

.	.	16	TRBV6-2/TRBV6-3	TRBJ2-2	CASSSGPGGNAGELFF	TGTGCCAGCAGTTCAGGGCCAGGGGGGAATGCCGGGGAGCTGTTTTTT
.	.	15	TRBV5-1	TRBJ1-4	CASSLALDSNEKLFF	TGCGCCAGCAGCTTGGCCTTGGACAGTAATGAAAAACTGTTTTTT
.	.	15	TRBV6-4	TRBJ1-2	CASSDTLQALYGYTF	TGTGCCAGCAGTGACACTTTACAGGCCCTCTATGGCTACACCTTC
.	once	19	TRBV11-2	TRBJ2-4	CASSLDWEQGGITKNIQYF	TGTGCCAGCAGCTTAGATTGGGAACAGGGTGGGATCACCAAAAACATTCAGTACTTC
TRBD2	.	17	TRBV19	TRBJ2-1	CASTPRGGSISYNEQFF	TGTGCCAGTACCCCTAGGGGCGGGAGTATCTCCTACAATGAGCAGTTCTTC
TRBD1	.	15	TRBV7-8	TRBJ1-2	CASSLDRLFLYGYTF	TGTGCCAGCAGCTTGGACAGGCTGTTCCTCTATGGCTACACCTTC
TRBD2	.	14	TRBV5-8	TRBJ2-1	CASSPGLAGVGQFF	TGTGCCAGCTCCCCGGGACTAGCGGGTGTTGGGCAGTTCTTC
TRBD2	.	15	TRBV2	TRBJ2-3	CASSELAGGTDTQYF	TGTGCCAGCAGTGAGCTAGCGGGGGGCACAGATACGCAGTATTTT
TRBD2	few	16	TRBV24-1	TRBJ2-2	CATSDPASGNTGELFF	TGTGCCACCAGTGATCCGGCTAGCGGGAACACCGGGGAGCTGTTTTTT
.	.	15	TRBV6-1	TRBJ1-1	CASSEDAAGESEAFF	TGTGCCAGCAGTGAAGATGCGGCGGGGGAATCTGAAGCTTTCTTT
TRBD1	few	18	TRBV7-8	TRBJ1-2	CASSLVRQGAIANYGYTF	TGTGCCAGCAGCTTAGTACGCCAGGGGGCAATAGCTAACTATGGCTACACCTTC
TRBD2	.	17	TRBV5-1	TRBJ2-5	CASSLSSGGAGAETQYF	TGCGCCAGCAGCTTGTCTAGCGGGGGGGCCGGCGCGGAGACCCAGTACTTC
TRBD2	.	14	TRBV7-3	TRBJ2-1	CASSWGASGNEQFF	TGTGCCAGCAGTTGGGGGGCTAGCGGGAATGAGCAGTTCTTC
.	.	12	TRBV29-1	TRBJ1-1	CSVLEVNTEAFF	TGCAGCGTTCTGGAGGTGAACACTGAAGCTTTCTTT
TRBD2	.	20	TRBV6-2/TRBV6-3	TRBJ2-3	CASSYPYGTSEIRGTDTQYF	TGTGCCAGCAGTTACCCCTATGGGACTAGCGAAATAAGGGGCACAGATACGCAGTATTTT
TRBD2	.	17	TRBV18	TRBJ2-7	CASSPPRRPGGFGEQYF	TGTGCCAGCTCACCACCGAGAAGACCGGGAGGGTTCGGCGAGCAGTACTTC
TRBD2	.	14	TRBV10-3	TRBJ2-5	CAISGPSGEETQYF	TGTGCCATCAGTGGCCCCAGCGGGGAAGAGACCCAGTACTTC
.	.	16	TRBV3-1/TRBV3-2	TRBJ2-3	CASSQARRALTDTQYF	TGTGCCAGCAGCCAAGCCCGGAGGGCCCTCACAGATACGCAGTATTTT
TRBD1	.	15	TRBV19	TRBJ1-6	CASSPWTGGNSPLHF	TGTGCCAGTAGTCCCTGGACAGGGGGCAATTCACCCCTCCACTTT
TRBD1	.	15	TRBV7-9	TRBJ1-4	CASSVTGTVSEKLFF	TGTGCCAGCAGCGTAACCGGGACAGTGAGTGAAAAACTGTTTTTT
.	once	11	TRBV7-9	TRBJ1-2	CASSSAGGYTF	TGTGCCAGCAGCTCGGCGGGTGGCTACACCTTC
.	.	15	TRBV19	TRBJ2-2	CASSIPGSNTGELFF	TGTGCCAGTAGTATTCCGGGATCGAACACCGGGGAGCTGTTTTTT
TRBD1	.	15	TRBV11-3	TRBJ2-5	CASSAPGTGKKTQYF	TGTGCCAGCAGCGCACCCGGGACAGGGAAGAAGACCCAGTACTTC
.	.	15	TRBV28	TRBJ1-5	CASSGTGSGNQPQHF	TGTGCCAGCAGCGGTACAGGGTCTGGCAATCAGCCCCAGCATTTT
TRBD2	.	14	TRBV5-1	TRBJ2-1	CASSYGLAGVEQFF	TGCGCCAGCAGCTATGGACTAGCGGGAGTTGAGCAGTTCTTC
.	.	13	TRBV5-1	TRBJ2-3	CASRGSSTDTQYF	TGCGCCAGCAGGGGCTCTAGCACAGATACGCAGTATTTT
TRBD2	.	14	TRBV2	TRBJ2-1	CASSSGAVHNEQFF	TGTGCCAGCAGTAGCGGGGCAGTACACAATGAGCAGTTCTTC
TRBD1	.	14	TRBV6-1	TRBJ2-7	CASSELRGQYEQYF	TGTGCCAGCAGTGAATTGAGGGGACAGTACGAGCAGTACTTC
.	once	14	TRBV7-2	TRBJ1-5	CASSPRGGDQPQHF	TGTGCCAGCAGCCCCAGGGGAGGGGACCAGCCCCAGCATTTT
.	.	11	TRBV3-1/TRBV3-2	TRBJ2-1	CASRSAVEQFF	TGTGCCAGCAGGTCAGCGGTGGAGCAGTTCTTC
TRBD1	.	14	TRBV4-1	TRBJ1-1	CASSQKVWDSEAFF	TGCGCCAGCAGCCAAAAAGTATGGGACAGTGAAGCTTTCTTT
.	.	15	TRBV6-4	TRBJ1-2	CASSANQGGSKGYTF	TGTGCCAGCAGTGCCAACCAGGGAGGCTCAAAAGGCTACACCTTC
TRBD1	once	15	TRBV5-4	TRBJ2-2	CASTRQGAGTGELFF	TGTGCCAGCACCAGACAGGGGGCCGGCACCGGGGAGCTGTTTTTT
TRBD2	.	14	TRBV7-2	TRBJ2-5	CASSLGLAEETQYF	TGTGCCAGCAGCCTGGGACTAGCGGAAGAGACCCAGTACTTC
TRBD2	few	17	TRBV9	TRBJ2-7	CASSVVGLAGGQYEQYF	TGTGCCAGCAGCGTAGTAGGACTAGCGGGAGGGCAATACGAGCAGTACTTC
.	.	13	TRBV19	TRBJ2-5	CASSINREETQYF	TGTGCCAGTAGTATTAACAGGGAAGAGACCCAGTACTTC
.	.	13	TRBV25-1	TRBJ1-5	CASSEQDNQPQHF	TGTGCCAGCAGTGAGCAGGACAATCAGCCCCAGCATTTT
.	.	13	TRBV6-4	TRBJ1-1	CASSFTVNTEAFF	TGTGCCAGCAGTTTTACAGTGAACACTGAAGCTTTCTTT
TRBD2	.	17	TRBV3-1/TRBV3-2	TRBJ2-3	CASSQDLVAGVRDTQYF	TGTGCCAGCAGCCAAGATCTGGTAGCGGGAGTAAGGGATACGCAGTATTTT
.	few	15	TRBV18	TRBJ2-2	CASSPTGPNTGELFF	TGTGCCAGCTCACCAACGGGTCCGAACACCGGGGAGCTGTTTTTT
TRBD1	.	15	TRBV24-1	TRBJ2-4	CATSDSRQGGHIQYF	TGTGCCACCAGTGACTCTAGACAGGGGGGACACATTCAGTACTTC
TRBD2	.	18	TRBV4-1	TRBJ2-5	CASSQDPPGLAMGETQYF	TGCGCCAGCAGCCAAGACCCCCCTGGACTAGCTATGGGGGAGACCCAGTACTTC
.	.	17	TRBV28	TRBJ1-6	CASKHLAGDNYNSPLHF	TGTGCCAGCAAACATTTAGCGGGGGACAATTATAATTCACCCCTCCACTTT
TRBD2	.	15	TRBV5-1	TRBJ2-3	CASSLSGGGTDTQYF	TGCGCCAGCAGCTTAAGCGGGGGGGGCACAGATACGCAGTATTTT